These 18 T cell receptor beta chains came from one sample sequenced in a study of cytomegalovirus exposure and HLA in healthy donors. PCR involved 60 Vbeta and 13 Jbeta primers. Profiling relied on immunoSEQ multiplex PCR, and the TCRdb table lists in-frame clones only, not all of them. The sample includes 170,000 or so clones, around 80% of them seen just once. Material for sequencing was PBMCs. The receptors shown here come from a woman between 50 and 59 years old in good health and CMV-seropositive.

The V gene is TRBV5-4, the J gene TRBJ2-5; D unclear. The CDR3 is made up of 16 amino acids. Trimming removed 0 bases at V and 2 bases at J, with 14 bases between. Germline CDR1 and CDR2: SGHNT and YYREEE (reference sequence). The CDR3 is CASSLASAEAQETQYF. The CDR3 nucleotides are TGTGCCAGCAGCTTGGCCAGCGCAGAAGCACAAGAGACCCAGTACTTC.

The chain recombines TRBV30 with TRBJ1-1; 8 positions match TRBD1. Germline V CDR1 and CDR2: GTSNPN, SVGIG (reference sequence). The CDR3 is made up of 13 amino acids. The V segment lost 3 bases and the J segment 0 bases; nucleotides outside the gene matches: 0. In DNA, the CDR3 is TGTGCCTGGAGGGACAGGGTGAACACTGAAGCTTTCTTT. Amino acid sequence: CAWRDRVNTEAFF. Full variable domain (outside the CDR3, taken from reference TRBV30 and TRBJ1-1): SQTIHQWPATLVQPVGSPLSLECTVEGTSNPNLYWYRQAAGRGLQLLFYSVGIGQISSEVPQNLSASRPQDRQFILSSKKLLLSDSGFYLCAWRDRVNTEAFFGQGTRLTVV.

V usage is TRBV7-2 and J usage is TRBJ1-6; D uncertain. The germline V gene encodes CDR1 SGHTA and CDR2 FQGNSA. The CDR3 totals 14 residues. The germline V and J ends were trimmed by 4 bases and 0 bases, with 4 bases remaining between them. CDR3 amino acids: CASSSNSYNSPLHF. The CDR3 DNA is TGTGCCAGCAGCTCCAACTCCTATAATTCACCCCTCCACTTT.

The rearrangement links TRBV10-3 to TRBJ1-5, with unresolved D. The germline V gene has CDR1 ENHRY and CDR2 SYGVKD. This CDR3 spans 15 amino acids. Trimming shortened V by 2 bases and J by 0 bases, and 8 bases separated the two germline ends. The CDR3 spells CAISEAKNSNQPQHF. DNA of the CDR3: TGTGCCATCAGTGAGGCTAAAAATAGCAATCAGCCCCAGCATTTT.

The chain combines TRBV19 with TRBJ2-2, with 12 nucleotides matching TRBD2. V shed 6 bases and J 6 bases; nucleotides not matched to a gene: 8. CDR3 size: 16 residues. Germline-derived CDR1 and CDR2 are LNHDA and SQIVND (reference sequence). The DNA for the CDR3 is TGTGCCAGTAGCTCATCTAGCGGGGGGGCTTCCGGGGAGCTGTTTTTT. Its translation: CASSSSSGGASGELFF.

About this clone itself: At one end the junction does not follow the germline gene, possibly because of a read error. This chain links TRBV5-4 with TRBJ2-5, with D unresolved. Germline loops: CDR1 SGHNT, CDR2 YYREEE (reference sequence). The CDR3 sequence is 12 residues long. DNA of the CDR3: TGTGCCAGCAGCTCTCACCAAGAGGCCCAGTACTTC. Amino acids: CASSSHQEAQYF.

V usage is TRBV4-3 and J usage is TRBJ2-3; TRBD1 agrees at 7 bases. Germline trimming cut 4 bases from V and 5 bases from J; bases unmatched to any gene: 6. Germline CDR1 and CDR2: LGHNA and YSLEER. The CDR3 length is 14 residues. The CDR3 DNA follows: TGCGCCAGCAGCCCGACAGGGATAGGAGATACGCAGTATTTT. This sequence encodes CASSPTGIGDTQYF.

This clone was found a few times. The CDR3 DNA reads TGTGCCAGCAGCTCCACCCCGGGAAGCCGTGACACTGAAGCTTTCTTT. Amino acids: CASSSTPGSRDTEAFF. J is TRBJ1-1 and V is TRBV11-3; D unresolved. Trimming shortened V by 4 bases and J by 3 bases, and 18 bases separated the two germline ends. The V gene's germline CDR1 is SGHNT and CDR2 YENEEA. The length of the CDR3 is 16 residues.

Points on this clone: Additional DNA sequences in this sample encode the identical CDR3. The CDR3: CASSFQQGNTEAFF. DNA for the CDR3: TGCGCCAGCAGCTTCCAACAGGGGAACACTGAAGCTTTCTTT. The chain has TRBV5-1 and TRBJ1-1, with D tentatively TRBD1 (6 bases). The V gene's germline CDR1 is SGHRS and CDR2 YFSETQ. This CDR3 region has 14 residues. Trimming removed 2 bases at V and 1 base at J, with 9 bases between.

The genes are TRBV28 and TRBJ2-2, with 11 bases that match TRBD1. Germline values: CDR1 MDHEN, CDR2 SYDVKM. The CDR3 consists of 14 residues. V shed 6 bases and J 7 bases; nucleotides not matched to a gene: 4. DNA of the CDR3: TGTGCCAGCAGGGGGACAGGGGGGAGCGGGGAGCTGTTTTTT. Translating it yields CASRGTGGSGELFF.

V and J are TRBV5-8 and TRBJ2-3, with TRBD1 as a possible D gene (6 bases). This CDR3 region has 14 residues. The germline V gene encodes CDR1 SGHTS and CDR2 YDEGEE. The V and J ends lost 0 bases and 6 bases respectively, with 11 bases between them. CDR3 in amino acids: CASSLALGADTQYF. The CDR3 DNA follows: TGTGCCAGCAGCTTGGCCTTGGGGGCGGATACGCAGTATTTT.

The chain uses TRBV29-1 and TRBJ1-1; possibly TRBD1 for D (6 bases). V gave up 4 bases and J gave up 0 bases, with 12 bases separating them. This CDR3 has 14 residues. Germline assignment: CDR1 SQVTM and CDR2 ANQGSEA. As DNA, the CDR3 is TGCAGCGTTGCCGGGGGGCTCTTGAACACTGAAGCTTTCTTT. It yields the protein CSVAGGLLNTEAFF.

The chain is built from TRBV9 and TRBJ2-2, with a tentative D call TRBD2 (6 bases). The CDR3 length is 15 residues. Germline V lookup: CDR1 SGDLS, CDR2 YYNGEE. Deletions cut 4 bases from V and 4 bases from J, with 14 bases between. The CDR3 is CASSYWDSATGELFF. In DNA, the CDR3 is TGTGCCAGCAGCTACTGGGACTCTGCCACCGGGGAGCTGTTTTTT.

This chain links TRBV19 with TRBJ1-1; D might be TRBD1 (6 bases). The CDR3 covers 13 residues. Trimming took 4 bases from V and 5 from J, leaving 11 bases between them. From germline, CDR1 is LNHDA and CDR2 SQIVND (reference sequence). In nucleotides, the CDR3 is TGTGCCAGTAGTACAGGGGCAGGAACTGAAGCTTTCTTT. As protein: CASSTGAGTEAFF.

The rearrangement joins TRBV9 to TRBJ2-1; 7 bases are a match to TRBD2. V gave up 2 bases and J gave up 10 bases; unmatched junction bases: 12. This CDR3 region has 15 residues. Looked up from germline, CDR1 is SGDLS and CDR2 is YYNGEE. For the CDR3, the DNA is TGTGCCAGCAGCGTCCTCGGGGCGGGAGAAGGGGAGCAGTTCTTC. Its protein product is CASSVLGAGEGEQFF.

This rearrangement joins TRBV18 to TRBJ2-1; TRBD2 agrees at 12 bases. There are 18 residues in the CDR3. Germline assignment: CDR1 KGHSH and CDR2 LQKENI. The junction had 10 bases not matched to a gene; V was cut back by 6 bases and J by 1 base. CDR3 sequence: CASSVAPSGRVSYNEQFF. The CDR3 DNA reads TGTGCCAGCTCCGTCGCCCCTAGCGGGAGGGTTTCCTACAATGAGCAGTTCTTC.

This sequence joins TRBV2 and TRBJ2-6; D is uncertain. This CDR3 contains 15 residues. With 6 bases removed from V and 0 bases from J, the gap between germline ends came to 9 bases. CDR1 SNHLY and CDR2 FYNNEI come from the germline V gene. The CDR3 DNA is TGTGCCAGCAGCCTTCACTTCTCTGGGGCCAACGTCCTGACTTTC. This translates into CASSLHFSGANVLTF.

This chain joins TRBV6-5 and TRBJ2-7; 8 bases line up with TRBD2. The CDR3 loop spans 14 amino acids. Germline-derived CDR1 and CDR2 are MNHEY and SVGAGI. V was clipped by 6 bases and J by 7 bases; unmatched bases: 11. Here the CDR3 DNA reads TGTGCCAGCAGACCCAGCGGGGGCCCGGGAGAGCAGTACTTC. Translation: CASRPSGGPGEQYF.